Following are 5 T cell receptor beta chains from one sample sequenced in a study of blood T cell repertoires in COVID-19. Repertoires were generated with immunoSEQ multiplex PCR, while TCRdb's copy carries only in-frame clones and drops some. This table has some 250,000 clones, about 90% appearing once. Source material: PBMCs or T cells enriched from blood (not recorded which). The source of these receptors is a human donor in a cohort exposed to, infected with or recovered from COVID-19 (not recorded which). The donor label of this sample is uncertain.

The rearrangement links TRBV19 to TRBJ1-2; no clear D. The germline V gene encodes CDR1 LNHDA and CDR2 SQIVND (reference sequence). The length of the CDR3 is 11 residues. The V gene lost 7 bases and the J gene lost 8 bases, with 11 bases spanning the gap. For the CDR3, the DNA is TGTGCCAGTAACGGGGAGGCAGGCTACACCTTC. Protein sequence: CASNGEAGYTF.

J is TRBJ1-6 and V is TRBV27; D gene uncertain. Germline CDR1 MNHEY, CDR2 SMNVEV (reference sequence). V was pared by 2 bases and J by 0 bases, with 5 bases between. The CDR3 extends over 15 amino acids. CDR3 in DNA: TGTGCCAGCAGTTTAGGAGGCTCCTATAATTCACCCCTCCACTTT. As protein: CASSLGGSYNSPLHF.

The chain links TRBV4-2 to TRBJ1-5, with 7 bases matching TRBD1. Per germline, CDR1 LGHNA and CDR2 YNFKEQ. The ends lost 0 bases at V and 4 bases at J; junction bases unmatched: 3. There are 15 residues in the CDR3. The CDR3 sequence is CASSQEPRGNQPQHF. Here the CDR3 DNA reads TGTGCCAGCAGCCAAGAGCCCAGGGGGAATCAGCCCCAGCATTTT.

The V and J genes are TRBV29-1 and TRBJ2-1; TRBD2 is a possible D gene (5 bases). Trimming cost V 4 bases and J 9 bases, with 16 bases left between them. This CDR3 is built from 13 residues. Per the germline V gene, CDR1 is SQVTM and CDR2 is ANQGSEA. The CDR3 nucleotides are TGCAGCGTTGCGGGGATAAACTGGGGTGAGCAGTTCTTC. It specifies CSVAGINWGEQFF.

This chain links TRBV29-1 with TRBJ1-4; D not resolved. Germline CDR1 SQVTM, CDR2 ANQGSEA. The CDR3 is 15 amino acids. V lost 4 bases and J 0 bases, leaving 12 bases between the germline ends. CDR3 nucleotides: TGCAGCGTTGGGTCGAGATTCGCAACTAATGAAAAACTGTTTTTT. Amino acid sequence: CSVGSRFATNEKLFF.